This T cell receptor (beta chain) was sequenced during a study of T-cell reconstitution after alpha-beta-depleted transplantation in children. Study results and limitations: After transplant, high TCRbeta diversity at day 60 in some patients arose from surviving recipient T cells and thymic progenitors.

The authors prepared the TCRbeta library with unique molecular identifiers. TCRdb re-called the PCR reads with MiXCR, one entry per CDR3 protein. The top ten hold 2% to 3% of the sample, which has more than 200,000 distinct CDR3 sequences, about 25% seen once. Note on this clonotype: Antigen unknown.

Sequenced here: PBMCs, sampled before TCRalphabeta/CD19-depleted stem cell transplant. The clonotype originates from a girl aged 2 to 9 with Fanconi anemia, due to receive a stem cell transplant.

The CDR3 DNA sequence: TGTGCCAGCAGTTTAAGGGGGGTGGGGGAGACCCAGTACTTC. Its protein product is CASSLRGVGETQYF. The chain employs TRBV12-3 or TRBV12-4 and TRBJ2-5; D possibly matches TRBD1 or TRBD2 (6 bases each). V lost 2 bases, J lost 5 bases, and 12 bases lay in between. The CDR3 is 14 amino acids.